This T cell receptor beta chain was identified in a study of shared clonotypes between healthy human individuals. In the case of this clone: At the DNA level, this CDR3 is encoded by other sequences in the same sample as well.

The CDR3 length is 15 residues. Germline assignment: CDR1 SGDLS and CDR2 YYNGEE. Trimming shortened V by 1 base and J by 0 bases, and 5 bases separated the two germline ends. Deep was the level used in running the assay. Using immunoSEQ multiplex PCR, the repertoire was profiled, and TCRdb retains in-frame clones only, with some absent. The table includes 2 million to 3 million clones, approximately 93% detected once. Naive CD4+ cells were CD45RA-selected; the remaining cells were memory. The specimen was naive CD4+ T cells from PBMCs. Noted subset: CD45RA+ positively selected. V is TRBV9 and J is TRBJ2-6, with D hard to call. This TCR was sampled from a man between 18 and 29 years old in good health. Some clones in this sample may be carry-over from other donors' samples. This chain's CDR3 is CASSVRSSGANVLTF. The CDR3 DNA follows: TGTGCCAGCAGCGTAAGAAGCTCTGGGGCCAACGTCCTGACTTTC.